The present T cell receptor beta chain was sequenced within a study of regulatory dendritic cells for organ transplantation. With 5 bases removed from V and 2 bases from J, the gap between germline ends came to 12 bases. This CDR3 comprises 14 residues. Germline V CDR1 and CDR2: SGHTA, FQGNSA. Study outcomes and limitations: The authors noted considerable between-person heterogeneity in alloreactive memory CD8+ cells. Regulatory dendritic cells appeared to expand memory CD8+ clones less than mature ones. The most alloreactive TCR clonotypes were found in resting memory CD8+ cells.

Comments on this clone: What it binds is not known.

Method: immunoSEQ multiplex PCR; TCRdb's copy keeps in-frame clones and lacks some. The sample has about 29,000 clones, roughly 85% seen once. FACS sorted CD4+ or CD8+ T cells into CD45RA+ naive and CD45RO+ memory. The chain links TRBV7-2 to TRBJ1-1; D is unclear. This TCR derives from a human donor in good health. The material sequenced was naive CD4+ T cells from blood. The subset denotes: CD45RA+ naive T cells. The CDR3 reads CASSLRRVNTEAFF. The DNA for the CDR3 is TGTGCCAGCAGCCTGAGGAGGGTAAACACTGAAGCTTTCTTT.